The rows below give T cell receptor beta chains drawn from one sample of a study of T cell responses to AZD1222 COVID-19 vaccine. Produced via immunoSEQ multiplex PCR; TCRdb's table is partial and in-frame only. The sample lists roughly 97,000 clones, roughly 88% seen once, with over 6.5% in the top ten. The sequencing used peripheral blood, collected on day 0 of AZD1222 vaccination. The receptor source for this set is an adult in good health. The CDR3 runs from the conserved cysteine through the conserved F or W. The D gene is left open where the match is weak. Size values are once, few and many counts, or a class for expanded clones, and some rows have none.

j_call,v_call,d_call,clone_size,cdr3_aa,cdr3_nt
TRBJ2-7,TRBV3-1/TRBV3-2,TRBD2,few,CASSRLAGEQYF,TGTGCCAGCAGCAGACTAGCGGGCGAGCAGTACTTC
TRBJ1-6,TRBV2,.,.,CASRIQGNHNSPLHF,TGTGCCAGCCGCATTCAGGGGAACCATAATTCACCCCTCCACTTT
TRBJ2-7,TRBV7-3,TRBD1,.,CASSLGQGDEQYF,TGTGCCAGCAGCTTGGGACAGGGCGACGAGCAGTACTTC
TRBJ1-6,TRBV27,TRBD1,.,CASSPRTGLSYNSPLHF,TGTGCCAGCAGTCCCCGGACAGGTCTCTCCTATAATTCACCCCTCCACTTT
TRBJ1-3,TRBV18,.,.,CASSPGQLNTIYF,TGTGCCAGCTCACCAGGCCAGCTAAACACCATATATTTT
TRBJ1-2,TRBV27,.,.,CASSRRGFNYGYTF,TGTGCCAGCAGTCGGCGGGGGTTTAACTATGGCTACACCTTC
TRBJ1-5,TRBV5-8,.,.,CASSCPRQAYHHQPQHF,TGTGCCAGCAGCTGCCCCAGACAGGCATACCACCATCAGCCCCAGCATTTT
TRBJ1-6,TRBV19,TRBD1,.,CASRTGTGLSPLHF,TGTGCCAGTAGGACCGGGACAGGGCTGTCACCCCTCCACTTT
TRBJ1-2,TRBV6-4,.,.,CASSHSQSGGYTF,TGTGCCAGCAGTCACTCTCAATCGGGGGGCTACACCTTC
TRBJ2-1,TRBV7-3,TRBD2,.,CASSLTPAGGPHEQFF,TGTGCCAGCAGCTTAACGCCAGCGGGGGGGCCCCATGAGCAGTTCTTC
TRBJ1-3,TRBV12-3/TRBV12-4,.,.,CASSLSGGNTIYF,TGTGCCAGCAGTTTAAGCGGAGGAAACACCATATATTTT
TRBJ2-7,TRBV5-5,.,.,CASLGVHEQYF,TGTGCCAGCCTTGGAGTACACGAGCAGTACTTC
TRBJ1-5,TRBV28,.,.,CASSLSGWSQPQHF,TGTGCCAGCAGTTTATCGGGCTGGAGTCAGCCCCAGCATTTT
TRBJ1-1,TRBV9,.,.,CASSRIMAANTEAFF,TGTGCCAGCAGCCGGATCATGGCGGCGAACACTGAAGCTTTCTTT
TRBJ2-3,TRBV6-5,TRBD2,.,CASSFLAGAQDTQYF,TGTGCCAGCAGTTTTCTAGCGGGAGCCCAAGATACGCAGTATTTT
TRBJ1-5,TRBV19,.,.,CASSSAINQPQHF,TGTGCCAGTAGTTCGGCAATCAATCAGCCCCAGCATTTT
TRBJ1-5,TRBV28,.,.,CASRGNQPQHF,TGTGCCAGCAGAGGTAATCAGCCCCAGCATTTT
TRBJ2-5,TRBV7-2,.,.,CASSIRQGGRRPQETQYF,TGTGCCAGCAGCATCCGGCAGGGGGGGCGACGTCCCCAAGAGACCCAGTACTTC
TRBJ2-5,TRBV11-2,TRBD2,.,CASSNLAGAPRRETQYF,TGTGCCAGCAGCAATTTAGCGGGGGCGCCCAGGAGGGAGACCCAGTACTTC
TRBJ2-2,TRBV7-2,.,.,CASSLVAENTGELFF,TGTGCCAGCAGCTTAGTGGCCGAGAACACCGGGGAGCTGTTTTTT
TRBJ1-2,TRBV6-5,TRBD1,.,CASSYSGGQRQGTF,TGTGCCAGCAGTTACTCGGGGGGACAGCGGCAGGGCACCTTC
TRBJ1-1,TRBV28,TRBD1,.,CASNTGQLASGTF,TGTGCCAGCAACACGGGACAGTTAGCTTCCGGCACCTTT
TRBJ1-2,TRBV12-3/TRBV12-4,.,.,CASSIQVYYGYTF,TGTGCCAGCAGTATCCAGGTGTACTATGGCTACACCTTC
TRBJ2-3,TRBV13,TRBD2,.,CASSATLGLAGFADTQYF,TGTGCCAGCAGCGCTACATTGGGACTAGCGGGATTCGCAGATACGCAGTATTTT
TRBJ2-2,TRBV4-1,TRBD2,.,CASSPGTSGVNTGELFF,TGCGCCAGCAGCCCAGGGACTAGCGGGGTGAACACCGGGGAGCTGTTTTTT
TRBJ2-1,TRBV3-1/TRBV3-2,.,.,CATTLGSANEQFF,TGTGCCACCACCCTCGGGAGCGCCAATGAGCAGTTCTTC
TRBJ1-6,TRBV15,.,.,CATSRDSRSPLHF,TGTGCCACCAGCAGAGATTCAAGATCACCCCTCCACTTT
TRBJ1-1,TRBV4-1,.,.,CASSQTFLGGEDRRLSFF,TGCGCCAGCAGCCAAACTTTCCTGGGAGGGGAGGACCGGCGTTTGTCTTTCTTT
TRBJ1-2,TRBV27,.,.,CASSFQGGVGAPDYGYTF,TGTGCCAGCAGTTTTCAGGGAGGCGTGGGTGCCCCGGACTATGGCTACACCTTC
TRBJ1-6,TRBV4-3,.,.,CASSQGRTSSYNSPLHF,TGCGCCAGCAGCCAAGGGCGCACAAGCTCCTATAATTCACCCCTCCACTTT
TRBJ1-3,TRBV28,.,.,CASSLRQPGGNTIYF,TGTGCCAGCAGTTTACGGCAGCCCGGAGGAAACACCATATATTTT
TRBJ2-1,TRBV7-2,.,.,CASSLGRVNEQFF,TGTGCCAGCAGCTTAGGTCGTGTCAATGAGCAGTTCTTC
TRBJ2-7,TRBV4-1,TRBD1,.,CASSQGQGSSYEQYF,TGCGCCAGCAGCCAGGGACAGGGGAGCTCCTACGAGCAGTACTTC
TRBJ1-6,TRBV10-3,.,.,CAIKDTGFSPLHF,TGTGCCATCAAGGACACCGGGTTTTCACCCCTCCACTTT
TRBJ2-6,TRBV28,.,.,CASSLQGLLGGANVLTF,TGTGCCAGCAGTTTACAGGGTCTTTTGGGTGGGGCCAACGTCCTGACTTTC
TRBJ1-2,TRBV4-3,TRBD1,.,CASSHADRLSYGYTF,TGCGCCAGCAGCCACGCGGACAGGCTATCCTATGGCTACACCTTC
TRBJ2-3,TRBV4-3,TRBD2,.,CASSQAPSGASYTSTDTQYF,TGCGCCAGCAGCCAAGCCCCTAGCGGGGCCTCTTACACTAGCACAGATACGCAGTATTTT
TRBJ2-3,TRBV7-2,.,.,CASSLARGVYTDTQYF,TGTGCCAGCAGCTTAGCGCGCGGGGTCTACACAGATACGCAGTATTTT
TRBJ2-7,TRBV13,.,.,CASSFRPTIGVHEQYF,TGTGCCAGCAGCTTTAGACCAACTATAGGGGTCCACGAGCAGTACTTC
TRBJ1-1,TRBV5-4,.,.,CASSLNTEAFF,TGTGCCAGCAGCCTTAACACTGAAGCTTTCTTT
TRBJ2-1,TRBV24-1,.,.,CATSDSLKGGELGEQFF,TGTGCCACCAGTGATTCCCTTAAGGGAGGCGAATTAGGTGAGCAGTTCTTC
TRBJ2-7,TRBV7-9,TRBD2,.,CASSLTASGLGEQYF,TGTGCCAGCAGCTTAACGGCTAGCGGTCTGGGGGAGCAGTACTTC
TRBJ2-7,TRBV7-2,.,.,CASSPQYEQYF,TGTGCCAGCAGCCCCCAGTACGAGCAGTACTTC
TRBJ2-7,TRBV9,.,.,CASSVSTHFSYEQYF,TGTGCCAGCAGCGTAAGCACCCACTTCTCCTACGAGCAGTACTTC
TRBJ2-7,TRBV14,TRBD2,once,CASSPKRGGYEQYF,TGTGCCAGCAGCCCAAAGCGGGGGGGCTACGAGCAGTACTTC
TRBJ2-5,TRBV12-3/TRBV12-4,.,once,CASLRGKETQYF,TGTGCCAGTCTGAGGGGGAAAGAGACCCAGTACTTC
TRBJ2-7,TRBV27,TRBD2,.,CASSSMGLAGVTYEQYF,TGTGCCAGCAGTTCCATGGGACTAGCGGGGGTTACCTACGAGCAGTACTTC
TRBJ1-4,TRBV3-1/TRBV3-2,TRBD1,.,CASSQRGQANEKLFF,TGTGCCAGCAGCCAGAGGGGGCAAGCTAATGAAAAACTGTTTTTT
TRBJ1-2,TRBV4-3,.,.,CASSQDLANVRYGYTF,TGCGCCAGCAGCCAAGATTTAGCGAACGTACGCTATGGCTACACCTTC
TRBJ2-2,TRBV10-3,.,.,CAIRGTPGGTNTGELFF,TGTGCCATCAGGGGGACCCCCGGGGGAACGAACACCGGGGAGCTGTTTTTT
TRBJ1-2,TRBV6-2/TRBV6-3,.,.,CASSYKEAYLGTLYGYTF,TGTGCCAGCAGTTACAAGGAGGCGTACCTGGGGACATTATATGGCTACACCTTC